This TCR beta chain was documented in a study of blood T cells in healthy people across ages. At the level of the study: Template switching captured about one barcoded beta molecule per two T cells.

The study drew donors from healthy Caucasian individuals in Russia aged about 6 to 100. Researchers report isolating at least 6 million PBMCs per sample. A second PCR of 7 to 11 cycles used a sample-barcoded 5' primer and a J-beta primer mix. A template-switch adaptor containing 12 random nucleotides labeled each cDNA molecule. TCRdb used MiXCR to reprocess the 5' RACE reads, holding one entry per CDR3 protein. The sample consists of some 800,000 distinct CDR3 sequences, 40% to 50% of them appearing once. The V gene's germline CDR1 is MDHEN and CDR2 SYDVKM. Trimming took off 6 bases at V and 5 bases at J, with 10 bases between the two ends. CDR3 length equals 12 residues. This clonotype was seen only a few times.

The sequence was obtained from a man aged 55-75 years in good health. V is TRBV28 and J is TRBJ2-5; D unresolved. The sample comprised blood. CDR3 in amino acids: CASRSLGETQYF. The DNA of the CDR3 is TGTGCCAGCAGGTCGTTGGGGGAGACCCAGTACTTC.